The 32 T cell receptor beta chains below come from one sample, sequenced in a study of shared clonotypes between healthy human individuals. Some clones are missing from TCRdb's copy, which holds only in-frame ones; the method was immunoSEQ multiplex PCR. This sample yields 2 million to 3 million clones, of which 93% are seen a single time; about 0.39% belongs to the top ten. The sample taken for sequencing was naive CD4+ T cells from PBMCs. Subset here: CD45RA+ positively selected. These receptors were obtained from a man aged 18 to 29 in good health. Some clones in this sample may be carry-over from other donors' samples.

This chain uses TRBV6-1 with TRBJ2-1; 8 nucleotides align to TRBD2. Germline trimming cut 4 bases from V and 3 bases from J; bases unmatched to any gene: 2. Germline-derived CDR1 and CDR2 are MNHNS and SASEGT. The length of the CDR3 is 14 residues. Here the CDR3 reads CASSGSGIYNEQFF. CDR3 in DNA: TGTGCCAGCAGTGGTAGCGGGATCTACAATGAGCAGTTCTTC.

The rearrangement uses TRBV7-2 and TRBJ2-7; TRBD2 matches at 8 bases. With 3 bases clipped from V and 3 bases from J, the junction kept 4 bases outside the gene matches. From germline, CDR1 is SGHTA and CDR2 FQGNSA. The CDR3 runs 14 residues. The CDR3 loop reads CASSFGLANYEQYF. DNA for the CDR3: TGTGCCAGCAGCTTCGGACTAGCCAACTACGAGCAGTACTTC.

The genes are TRBV7-8 and TRBJ1-5; D possibly corresponds to TRBD1 (5 bases). This CDR3 spans 15 amino acids. Germline CDR1 reads SGHVS; CDR2 reads FQNEAQ. V lost 2 bases and J 5 bases, leaving 13 bases between the germline ends. CDR3 protein: CASSLSGRGYQPQHF. In DNA form, the CDR3 reads TGTGCCAGCAGCTTATCCGGGAGGGGCTATCAGCCCCAGCATTTT.

This sequence joins TRBV4-1 and TRBJ2-7; 7 bases line up with TRBD2. J gave up 2 bases and V 0 bases, and 10 bases lay outside the gene matches. Germline V gene data show CDR1 as MGHRA and CDR2 as YSYEKL. The length of the CDR3 is 17 residues. The CDR3 sequence is CASSQEPATSRPYEQYF. The CDR3 nucleotides read TGCGCCAGCAGCCAAGAGCCGGCGACTAGCCGGCCCTACGAGCAGTACTTC.

Here the CDR3 reads CASSIGTVLQETQYF. The CDR3 region has the DNA TGTGCCAGTAGTATAGGGACAGTCCTCCAAGAGACCCAGTACTTC. The rearrangement links TRBV19 to TRBJ2-5, with a possible D match to TRBD1 (6 bases). The length of the CDR3 is 15 residues. Trimming removed 1 base at V and 1 base at J, with 10 bases between. Germline V lookup: CDR1 LNHDA, CDR2 SQIVND (reference sequence).

The rearrangement links TRBV28 to TRBJ1-3; 7 nucleotides agree with TRBD1. Germline assignment: CDR1 MDHEN and CDR2 SYDVKM. The length of the CDR3 is 14 residues. The CDR3 protein is CASGTAFSGNTIYF. The CDR3 DNA reads TGTGCTTCCGGGACAGCGTTCTCTGGAAACACCATATATTTT.

This clone was detected once. The genes are TRBV7-9 and TRBJ2-2; D is perhaps TRBD1 (5 bases). The CDR3 has 14 amino acids. V was trimmed by 5 bases and J by 4 bases, leaving 11 bases between them. Germline V lookup: CDR1 SEHNR, CDR2 FQNEAQ (reference sequence). CDR3 sequence (DNA): TGTGCCAGCAGCCTCGACAGATCCACCGGGGAGCTGTTTTTT. Amino acid sequence: CASSLDRSTGELFF.

In this sample, this clone turned up once. The chain joins TRBV29-1 to TRBJ2-1; 10 nucleotides line up with TRBD2. Germline CDR1 SQVTM, CDR2 ANQGSEA. The CDR3 contains 17 residues. V lost 5 bases and J lost 6; bases outside the gene matches: 16. This CDR3 is CSVRFAGLAITVNEQFF. The CDR3, as DNA: TGCAGCGTTCGTTTTGCGGGACTAGCGATTACGGTCAATGAGCAGTTCTTC.

The rearrangement uses TRBV27 and TRBJ2-2, with a tentative D call TRBD2 (8 bases). The ends were cut back, 2 bases at V and 0 bases at J, with 25 bases in the middle. The germline V gene encodes CDR1 MNHEY and CDR2 SMNVEV (reference sequence). The CDR3 runs to 21 residues. For the CDR3, the DNA is TGTGCCAGCAGTTTACGCGGCCGAGGGAATAGCGGGACAGCGAACACCGGGGAGCTGTTTTTT. Its translation is CASSLRGRGNSGTANTGELFF.

This rearrangement joins TRBV7-8 to TRBJ2-1; no reliable D call. The CDR3 contains 14 residues. V was clipped by 4 bases and J by 5 bases, with 12 bases between them. The V gene's germline CDR1 is SGHVS and CDR2 FQNEAQ. The CDR3 reads CASSYRASDNEQFF. The CDR3 DNA reads TGTGCCAGCAGCTACCGGGCCAGTGACAATGAGCAGTTCTTC.

This clone has more than one count but fewer than ten. The same CDR3 arises from other DNA sequences in this sample as well. This chain joins TRBV5-1 and TRBJ1-1; 7 nucleotides match TRBD1. Germline V gene lookup returns CDR1 SGHRS and CDR2 YFSETQ. With 1 base clipped from V and 2 bases from J, the junction kept 5 bases outside the gene matches. The length of the CDR3 is 15 residues. The CDR3 here is CASSLLGTANTEAFF. CDR3 bases: TGCGCCAGCAGCTTGTTAGGGACAGCAAACACTGAAGCTTTCTTT.

The chain joins TRBV27 to TRBJ2-2; 8 nucleotides line up with TRBD1. V lost 7 bases and J lost 6; bases outside the gene matches: 10. This CDR3 is built from 15 residues. Germline CDR1 and CDR2: MNHEY and SMNVEV (reference sequence). As DNA, the CDR3 is TGTGCCAGCACCCTATCGACAGGGGCACCCGGGGAGCTGTTTTTT. Translating it yields CASTLSTGAPGELFF.

V gene TRBV6-1 combines with J gene TRBJ2-1; D is unresolved. This CDR3 has 15 amino acids. Looked up from germline, CDR1 is MNHNS and CDR2 is SASEGT. The V and J ends lost 7 bases and 0 bases respectively, with 13 bases between them. This chain's CDR3 is CASISRASSYNEQFF. CDR3 DNA sequence: TGTGCCAGCATAAGTCGGGCTAGCTCCTACAATGAGCAGTTCTTC.

The genes are TRBV5-5 and TRBJ2-6; the match to TRBD2 covers 7 bases. The CDR3 length is 16 residues. From germline, CDR1 is SGHKS and CDR2 YYEKEE (reference sequence). V lost 3 bases and J lost 0; bases outside the gene matches: 3. The DNA of the CDR3 is TGTGCCAGCAGCTGGGCGGGGGACTCTGGGGCCAACGTCCTGACTTTC. Its protein product is CASSWAGDSGANVLTF.

The rearrangement links TRBV29-1 to TRBJ2-2; 8 bases fit TRBD1. With V trimmed by 6 bases and J by 3 bases, 6 bases remained unmatched. CDR3 size: 14 residues. The germline V gene has CDR1 SQVTM and CDR2 ANQGSEA. CDR3 nucleotide sequence: TGCAGCGTGTTAACAGGGGGGTACACCGGGGAGCTGTTTTTT. Protein sequence: CSVLTGGYTGELFF.

This chain links TRBV7-8 with TRBJ2-7; 10 bases agree with TRBD2. After removal of 0 bases from V and 0 bases from J, the junction contained 5 bases not matched to a gene. The V gene's germline CDR1 is SGHVS and CDR2 FQNEAQ. The CDR3 loop spans 17 amino acids. The CDR3 protein is CASSLALAGVSSYEQYF. CDR3 nucleotides: TGTGCCAGCAGCTTAGCCCTAGCGGGGGTGAGCTCCTACGAGCAGTACTTC. The whole variable domain, remainder taken from reference TRBV7-8 and TRBJ2-7, is GAGVSQSPRYKVAKRGQDVALRCDPISGHVSLFWYQQALGQGPEFLTYFQNEAQLDKSGLPSDRFFAERPEGSVSTLKIQRTQQEDSAVYLCASSLALAGVSSYEQYFGPGTRLTVT.

This clone was seen once. The J gene is TRBJ1-2, the V gene TRBV2, with a tentative D call TRBD1 (5 bases). CDR3 size: 13 residues. Deletions cut 5 bases from V and 7 bases from J, with 14 bases between. CDR1 is SNHLY and CDR2 is FYNNEI in the germline V gene. DNA of the CDR3: TGTGCCAGCAGTCCCAGGGTCCTGAGTGGCTACACCTTC. Translated, it gives CASSPRVLSGYTF.

This clone was observed a single time. J is TRBJ1-5 and V is TRBV2; weak D call: TRBD1 (6 bases). CDR1 is SNHLY, CDR2 FYNNEI, per germline. This CDR3 is built from 14 residues. V lost 2 bases, J lost 7 bases, and 12 bases lay in between. The CDR3 sequence: CASSELGGPQPQHF. The CDR3 nucleotides read TGTGCCAGCAGTGAATTAGGGGGTCCACAGCCCCAGCATTTT.

Regarding this clone: This CDR3 is also generated by other DNA sequences in the sample. V usage is TRBV5-4 and J usage is TRBJ2-5, with TRBD2 identical over 13 bases. This CDR3 contains 16 residues. Per the germline V gene, CDR1 is SGHNT and CDR2 is YYREEE (reference sequence). V gave up 0 bases and J gave up 2 bases; unmatched junction bases: 1. CDR3: CASSLGLAGGQETQYF. CDR3 nucleotides: TGTGCCAGCAGCTTGGGACTAGCGGGAGGACAAGAGACCCAGTACTTC.

The chain employs TRBV5-1 and TRBJ2-5; perhaps TRBD2 as D (6 bases). V was pared by 1 base and J by 2 bases, with 12 bases between. The CDR3 is made up of 15 amino acids. Germline CDR1 is SGHRS and CDR2 is YFSETQ. The CDR3 region is CASSLLLAIQETQYF. The CDR3 bases are TGCGCCAGCAGCTTGCTCCTAGCGATACAAGAGACCCAGTACTTC.

As for this clone: The sample has other DNA sequences that encode this CDR3 too. This sequence joins TRBV29-1 and TRBJ1-2, with D possibly matching TRBD1 (5 bases). The length of the CDR3 is 11 residues. Deletions cut 4 bases from V and 7 bases from J, with 10 bases between. Looked up from germline, CDR1 is SQVTM and CDR2 is ANQGSEA. CDR3 sequence (DNA): TGCAGCGTTGTGGGGGGGGTTGGCTACACCTTC. This gives the protein CSVVGGVGYTF.

The CDR3 coding sequence is TGCGCCAGCAGCCAAGATCTTAGCTCCACAGATACGCAGTATTTT. It encodes CASSQDLSSTDTQYF. This chain links TRBV4-1 with TRBJ2-3; D is ambiguous. Trimming removed 0 bases at V and 2 bases at J, with 9 bases between. This CDR3 contains 15 residues. Germline CDR1 and CDR2: MGHRA and YSYEKL.

The chain couples TRBV7-2 to TRBJ1-1, with D uncertain. V was pared by 3 bases and J by 0 bases, with 11 bases between. The CDR3 is 15 amino acids. Germline CDR1 and CDR2: SGHTA and FQGNSA. CDR3 amino acids: CASSFSRLMNTEAFF. The CDR3 region has the DNA TGTGCCAGCAGCTTTTCCCGGCTTATGAACACTGAAGCTTTCTTT. Complete variable domain (other parts from reference TRBV7-2 and TRBJ1-1): GAGVSQSPSNKVTEKGKDVELRCDPISGHTALYWYRQSLGQGLEFLIYFQGNSAPDKSGLPSDRFSAERTGGSVSTLTIQRTQQEDSAVYLCASSFSRLMNTEAFFGQGTRLTVV.

The chain carries TRBV30 and TRBJ1-5; a weak D match, TRBD1 (5 bases). The germline gives CDR1 GTSNPN, CDR2 SVGIG (reference sequence). Trimming pared 0 bases from V and 11 bases from J, leaving 14 bases between. CDR3 length: 13 amino acids. This chain's CDR3 is CAWSVRQGRAQHF. CDR3 sequence (DNA): TGTGCCTGGAGTGTACGGCAGGGAAGGGCCCAGCATTTT. Together with reference TRBV30 and TRBJ1-5, the CDR3 gives the full variable domain: SQTIHQWPATLVQPVGSPLSLECTVEGTSNPNLYWYRQAAGRGLQLLFYSVGIGQISSEVPQNLSASRPQDRQFILSSKKLLLSDSGFYLCAWSVRQGRAQHFGDGTRLSIL.

The chain recombines TRBV25-1 with TRBJ1-2, with D possibly matching TRBD1 (5 bases). Germline lookup yields CDR1 MGHDK and CDR2 SYGVNS. The CDR3 runs to 14 residues. With 3 bases removed from V and 4 bases from J, the gap between germline ends came to 12 bases. This CDR3 reads CASSDPGGGYGYTF. DNA of the CDR3: TGTGCCAGCAGTGACCCTGGGGGTGGCTATGGCTACACCTTC.

This sequence joins TRBV2 and TRBJ2-5; 11 bases are shared with TRBD1. Germline assignment: CDR1 SNHLY and CDR2 FYNNEI. The V segment lost 2 bases and the J segment 4 bases; nucleotides outside the gene matches: 9. The CDR3 consists of 17 residues. The CDR3: CASSEFGPGTGGETQYF. The CDR3 DNA sequence: TGTGCCAGCAGTGAATTCGGTCCCGGGACAGGGGGAGAGACCCAGTACTTC.

The gene calls are TRBV29-1 and TRBJ2-3, with a possible D match to TRBD2 (5 bases). Trimming cost V 5 bases and J 1 base, with 19 bases left between them. The CDR3 spans 16 residues. Germline CDR1 and CDR2: SQVTM and ANQGSEA. In DNA form, the CDR3 reads TGCAGCGTTAAAGGTTCAAAGACTACTGGCACAGATACGCAGTATTTT. As protein: CSVKGSKTTGTDTQYF.

The rearrangement links TRBV19 to TRBJ1-2, with a possible D match to TRBD1 (5 bases). CDR3 length: 15 residues. V was cut by 3 bases and J by 7 bases, with 18 bases left in between. CDR1 LNHDA and CDR2 SQIVND come from the germline V gene (reference sequence). This CDR3 is CASSMTWEGAAGYTF. CDR3 coding DNA: TGTGCCAGTAGTATGACCTGGGAAGGGGCAGCTGGCTACACCTTC.

The chain carries TRBV2 and TRBJ1-1; 8 positions agree with TRBD1. Germline V gene data show CDR1 as SNHLY and CDR2 as FYNNEI. Trimming took 4 bases from V and 11 from J; bases not matched to a gene: 12. The CDR3 sequence is 14 residues long. The CDR3 reads CASSALTGELRAFF. For the CDR3, the DNA is TGTGCCAGCAGTGCCCTGACAGGGGAACTTCGGGCTTTCTTT. The full variable domain, in which reference TRBV2 and TRBJ1-1 provide the parts outside the CDR3, is EPEVTQTPSHQVTQMGQEVILRCVPISNHLYFYWYRQILGQKVEFLVSFYNNEISEKSEIFDDQFSVERPDGSNFTLKIRSTKLEDSAMYFCASSALTGELRAFFGQGTRLTVV.

As to this clone: Other DNA variants within this sample encode the same CDR3. CDR3 in amino acids: CASSERRQETQYF. CDR3 nucleotides: TGTGCCAGCAGTGAGCGGCGCCAAGAGACCCAGTACTTC. This chain uses TRBV2 with TRBJ2-5, with D unclear. The CDR3 is 13 residues long. V was shortened by 3 bases and J by 1 base, with 6 bases between the two germline ends. Per the germline V gene, CDR1 is SNHLY and CDR2 is FYNNEI. The full variable domain, its missing parts supplied by reference TRBV2 and TRBJ2-5, is EPEVTQTPSHQVTQMGQEVILRCVPISNHLYFYWYRQILGQKVEFLVSFYNNEISEKSEIFDDQFSVERPDGSNFTLKIRSTKLEDSAMYFCASSERRQETQYFGPGTRLLVL.

About this clone itself: The sample carries other DNA sequences with the same CDR3. This chain links TRBV7-3 with TRBJ2-5, with unresolved D. From germline, CDR1 is SGHTA and CDR2 FQGTGA. Trimming pared 5 bases from V and 2 bases from J, leaving 9 bases between. The CDR3 is 13 residues long. CDR3 coding DNA: TGTGCCAGCAGCCCCCGGGCACAAGAGACCCAGTACTTC. It is translated as CASSPRAQETQYF.

The chain combines TRBV7-2 with TRBJ2-7, with a tentative D call TRBD1 (7 bases). CDR3 length equals 13 residues. The V end was cut by 5 bases, the J end by 7 bases, with 15 bases between. Germline V CDR1 and CDR2: SGHTA, FQGNSA. The CDR3 DNA is TGTGCCAGCAGCAACTGGGACAGCGGGGAGCAGTACTTC. This gives the protein CASSNWDSGEQYF.